This TCR beta chain appears in the sequencing data of a study of T cell responses to AZD1222 COVID-19 vaccine. Sequenced by immunoSEQ multiplex PCR; TCRdb stores in-frame clones only, minus some. The table lists roughly 130,000 clones, about nine tenths of them singletons. On this clone: Its antigen is unknown.

Overall study findings and caveats: Spike-specific TCR breadth rose after two AZD1222 doses, and depth rose as well.

The clonotype originates from an adult who received the AZD1222 COVID-19 vaccine. Sequencing was performed on peripheral blood, taken 28 days after the second AZD1222 dose.

The DNA for the CDR3 is TGTGCCAGCAGCTTAGGAGGACGGACCGGGGAGCTGTTTTTT. This gives the protein CASSLGGRTGELFF. The V gene is TRBV7-9, the J gene TRBJ2-2; D not resolved. The germline V gene encodes CDR1 SEHNR and CDR2 FQNEAQ (reference sequence). V was trimmed by 1 base and J by 5 bases, leaving 8 bases between them. The CDR3 totals 14 residues.